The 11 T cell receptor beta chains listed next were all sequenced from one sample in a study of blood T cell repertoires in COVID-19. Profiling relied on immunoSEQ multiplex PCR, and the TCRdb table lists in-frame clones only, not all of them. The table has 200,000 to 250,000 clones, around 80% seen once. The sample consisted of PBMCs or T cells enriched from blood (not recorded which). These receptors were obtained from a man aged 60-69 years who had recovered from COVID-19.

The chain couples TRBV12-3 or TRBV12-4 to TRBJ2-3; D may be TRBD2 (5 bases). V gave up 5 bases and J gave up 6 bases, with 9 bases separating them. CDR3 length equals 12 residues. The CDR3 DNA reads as TGTGCCAGCAGTGTGACTACCGATACGCAGTATTTT. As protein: CASSVTTDTQYF.

The CDR3 spells CASRTADGYTF. The CDR3 region has the DNA TGTGCCAGCAGAACTGCGGATGGCTACACCTTC. The chain joins TRBV21-1 to TRBJ1-2. TRBV21-1 is tagged as a pseudogene. CDR3 length equals 11 residues.

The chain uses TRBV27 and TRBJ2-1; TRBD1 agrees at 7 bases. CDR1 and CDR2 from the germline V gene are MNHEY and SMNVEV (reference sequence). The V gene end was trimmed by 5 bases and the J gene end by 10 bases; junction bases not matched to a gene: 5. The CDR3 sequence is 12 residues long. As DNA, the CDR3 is TGTGCCAGCAGTGGGGACAGCCTCGAGCAGTTCTTC. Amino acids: CASSGDSLEQFF.

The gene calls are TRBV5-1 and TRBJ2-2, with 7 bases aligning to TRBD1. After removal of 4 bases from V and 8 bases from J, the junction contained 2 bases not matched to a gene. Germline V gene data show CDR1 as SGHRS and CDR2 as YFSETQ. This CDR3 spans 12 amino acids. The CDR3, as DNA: TGCGCCAGCAGCCCGGACAGGGGGGAGCTGTTTTTT. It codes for CASSPDRGELFF.

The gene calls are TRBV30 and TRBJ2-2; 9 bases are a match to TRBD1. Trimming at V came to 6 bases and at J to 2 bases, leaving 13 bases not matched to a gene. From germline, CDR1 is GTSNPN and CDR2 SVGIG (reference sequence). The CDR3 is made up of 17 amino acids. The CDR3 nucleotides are TGTGCCTGCGATTCCGGGACAGGGCAACTCAACACCGGGGAGCTGTTTTTT. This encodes CACDSGTGQLNTGELFF. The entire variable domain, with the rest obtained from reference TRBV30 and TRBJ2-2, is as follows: SQTIHQWPATLVQPVGSPLSLECTVEGTSNPNLYWYRQAAGRGLQLLFYSVGIGQISSEVPQNLSASRPQDRQFILSSKKLLLSDSGFYLCACDSGTGQLNTGELFFGEGSRLTVL.

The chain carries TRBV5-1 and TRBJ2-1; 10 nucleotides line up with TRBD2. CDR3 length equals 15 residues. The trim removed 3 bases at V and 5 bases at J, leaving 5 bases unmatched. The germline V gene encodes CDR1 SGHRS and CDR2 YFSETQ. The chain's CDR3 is CASSWSLAGDNEQFF. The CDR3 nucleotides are TGCGCCAGCAGCTGGTCGCTAGCGGGGGACAATGAGCAGTTCTTC. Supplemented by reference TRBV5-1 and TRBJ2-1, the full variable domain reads KAGVTQTPRYLIKTRGQQVTLSCSPISGHRSVSWYQQTPGQGLQFLFEYFSETQRNKGNFPGRFSGRQFSNSRSEMNVSTLELGDSALYLCASSWSLAGDNEQFFGPGTRLTVL.

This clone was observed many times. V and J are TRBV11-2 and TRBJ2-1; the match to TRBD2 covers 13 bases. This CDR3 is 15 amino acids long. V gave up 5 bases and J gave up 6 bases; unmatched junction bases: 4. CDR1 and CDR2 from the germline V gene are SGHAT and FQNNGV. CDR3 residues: CASSALAGGFNEQFF. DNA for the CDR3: TGTGCCAGCAGCGCACTAGCGGGGGGGTTCAATGAGCAGTTCTTC.

The CDR3 loop reads CASSWSGNTIYF. The DNA for the CDR3 is TGTGCCAGCAGCTGGAGTGGAAACACCATATATTTT. The V gene is TRBV11-1, the J gene TRBJ1-3; D is undetermined. The CDR3 is 12 amino acids. CDR1 and CDR2 from the germline V gene are SGHAT and FQDESV (reference sequence). Trimming took off 4 bases at V and 3 bases at J, with 4 bases between the two ends.

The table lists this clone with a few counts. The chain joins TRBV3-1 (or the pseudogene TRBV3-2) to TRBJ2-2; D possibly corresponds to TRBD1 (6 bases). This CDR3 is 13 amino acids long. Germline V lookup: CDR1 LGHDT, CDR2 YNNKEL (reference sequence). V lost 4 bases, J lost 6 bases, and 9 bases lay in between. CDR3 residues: CASSPTGSGELFF. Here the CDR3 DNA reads TGTGCCAGCAGCCCTACAGGGTCCGGGGAGCTGTTTTTT.

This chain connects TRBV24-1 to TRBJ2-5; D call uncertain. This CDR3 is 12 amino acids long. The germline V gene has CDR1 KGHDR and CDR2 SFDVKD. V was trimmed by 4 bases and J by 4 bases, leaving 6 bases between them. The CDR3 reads CATSDPGETQYF. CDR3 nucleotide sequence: TGTGCCACCAGTGACCCCGGAGAGACCCAGTACTTC.

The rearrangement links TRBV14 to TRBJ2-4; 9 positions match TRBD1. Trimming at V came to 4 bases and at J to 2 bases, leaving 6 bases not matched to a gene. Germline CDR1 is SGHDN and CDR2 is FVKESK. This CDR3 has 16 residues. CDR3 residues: CASSRGQGASKNIQYF. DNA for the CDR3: TGTGCCAGCAGCCGGGGACAGGGTGCGTCCAAAAACATTCAGTACTTC.